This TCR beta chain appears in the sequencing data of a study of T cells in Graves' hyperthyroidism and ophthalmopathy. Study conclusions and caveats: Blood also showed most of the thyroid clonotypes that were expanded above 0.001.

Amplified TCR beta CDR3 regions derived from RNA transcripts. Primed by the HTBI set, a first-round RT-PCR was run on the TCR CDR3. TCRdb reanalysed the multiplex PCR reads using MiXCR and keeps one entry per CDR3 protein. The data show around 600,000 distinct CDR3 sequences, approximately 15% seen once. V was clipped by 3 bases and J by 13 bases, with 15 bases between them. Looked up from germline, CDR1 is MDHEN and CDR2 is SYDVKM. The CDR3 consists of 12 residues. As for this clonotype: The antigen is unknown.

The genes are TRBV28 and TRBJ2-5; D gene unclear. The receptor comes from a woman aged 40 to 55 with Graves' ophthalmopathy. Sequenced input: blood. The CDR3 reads CASSFGEGPVYF. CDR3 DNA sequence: TGTGCCAGCAGTTTTGGCGAAGGGCCGGTGTACTTC.